The clone carrying this TCR beta chain was found a few times. The germline V and J ends were trimmed by 4 bases and 7 bases, with 13 bases remaining between them. The CDR3 extends over 13 amino acids. Germline loops: CDR1 LGHNT, CDR2 FRNRAP. Produced via immunoSEQ multiplex PCR; TCRdb's table is partial and in-frame only. The sample lists over 25,000 clones, less than 90% occurring once. The data stem from a study of PD-1 and CTLA-4 blockade in melanoma. The sample consisted of CD8+ T cells from peripheral blood, taken before anti-PD-1 treatment. This receptor was taken from a human donor with melanoma. The V and J genes are TRBV12-5 and TRBJ1-1; D is undetermined. CDR3 sequence reads: CASGSTLRHEAFF. The DNA for the CDR3 is TGTGCTAGTGGTTCGACTCTTAGGCATGAAGCTTTCTTT.